The entry below describes one TCR beta chain. The data are from a study of cytotoxic CD8 clonotypes in ibrutinib-treated CLL. Assay used: immunoSEQ multiplex PCR; TCRdb lists only in-frame clones, some missing. The sample contains some 310,000 clones, almost 80% of which appear only once. The V gene's germline CDR1 is SGHNT and CDR2 YYREEE (reference sequence). The CDR3 has 15 amino acids. V lost 5 bases and J 8 bases, leaving 20 bases between the germline ends. The specimen comprised PBMCs, sampled before ibrutinib treatment. This chain uses TRBV5-4 with TRBJ2-1, with TRBD2 as a possible D gene (5 bases). The sequence derives from a human donor with chronic lymphocytic leukemia. The CDR3 is CASRPQTPGSDEQFF. The DNA of the CDR3 is TGTGCCAGCAGACCTCAGACTCCGGGGTCGGATGAGCAGTTCTTC. Drawing the rest from reference TRBV5-4 and TRBJ2-1, the complete variable domain is ETGVTQSPTHLIKTRGQQVTLRCSSQSGHNTVSWYQQALGQGPQFIFQYYREEENGRGNFPPRFSGLQFPNYSSELNVNALELDDSALYLCASRPQTPGSDEQFFGPGTRLTVL.